The 19 T cell receptor beta chains presented below share a single source sample, sequenced in a study of early T cells in non-severe SARS-CoV-2 infection (dated by TCRdb to the early 2020s). The method was 5' RACE. TCRdb lists the instrument as NextSeq 500. TCRdb applied fastp at Q25 and MiXCR to the public reads, then kept only in-frame beta chains. One record per CDR3 amino acid sequence lists the most common genes and DNA. In all, the sample holds 85,000 to 90,000 distinct CDR3 sequences, and 13% to 15% of those were seen once. The ten biggest clones cover roughly 6.4% of the sample. Source material: whole blood. These TCRs come from an adult who was a healthcare worker with PCR-confirmed SARS-CoV-2 infection or an uninfected control (not recorded which).

The chain has TRBV5-5 and TRBJ2-2; no clear D gene. The CDR3 loop spans 14 amino acids. Germline loops: CDR1 SGHKS, CDR2 YYEKEE (reference sequence). Deletions cut 1 base from V and 0 bases from J, with 4 bases between. CDR3 sequence reads: CASSLRANTGELFF. As DNA, the CDR3 is TGTGCCAGCAGCTTGAGGGCGAACACCGGGGAGCTGTTTTTT.

A few counts support this clonotype. The rearrangement joins TRBV29-1 to TRBJ2-3; D is possibly TRBD2 (6 bases). The CDR3 is 16 amino acids. Germline CDR1 and CDR2: SQVTM and ANQGSEA. V lost 0 bases and J 7 bases, leaving 20 bases between the germline ends. This chain's CDR3 is CSVEDQNSGRAYTQYF. The CDR3, as DNA: TGCAGCGTTGAAGATCAGAATAGCGGACGCGCGTATACGCAGTATTTT.

This clonotype was counted only a few times. The CDR3 loop reads CASSPPTGTTTPNQETQYF. The DNA for the CDR3 is TGTGCCAGCTCACCTCCTACCGGGACGACTACACCCAACCAAGAGACCCAGTACTTC. The chain joins TRBV18 to TRBJ2-5; D is tentatively TRBD1 or TRBD2 (5 bases each). CDR3 size: 19 residues. The germline V gene has CDR1 KGHSH and CDR2 LQKENI. V was cut by 3 bases and J by 0 bases, with 23 bases left in between.

Ten or more counts support this clonotype. The rearrangement uses TRBV28 and TRBJ2-7; no clear D. The CDR3 extends over 12 amino acids. V gave up 4 bases and J gave up 3 bases, with 7 bases separating them. Germline loops: CDR1 MDHEN, CDR2 SYDVKM. The CDR3 here is CASSSLGYEQYF. The CDR3 DNA reads TGTGCCAGCAGTTCCCTAGGCTACGAGCAGTACTTC.

The genes are TRBV12-3 or TRBV12-4 and TRBJ2-1; 7 bases align to TRBD2. The CDR3 covers 17 residues. V was pared by 5 bases and J by 8 bases, with 18 bases of the junction left unmatched. Here the CDR3 DNA reads TGTGCCAGCAGTATTATCGCGGGAGCCAGAGTGTTGTATGAGCAGTTCTTC. Translated, it gives CASSIIAGARVLYEQFF.

This clonotype was counted only a few times. The chain is built from TRBV29-1 and TRBJ2-7; tentatively, D is TRBD1 or TRBD2 (5 bases each). V was clipped by 5 bases and J by 0 bases, with 11 bases between them. Looked up from germline, CDR1 is SQVTM and CDR2 is ANQGSEA. The CDR3 has 13 residues. CDR3 bases: TGCAGCGTTCGAAAAGGGACCTCCTACGAGCAGTACTTC. Translation: CSVRKGTSYEQYF.

This clonotype was seen only a few times. One end of the junction fails to match germline, which may point to a read error. The V call is TRBV11-1, the J call TRBJ1-1, with D maybe TRBD1 (6 bases). The CDR3 is made up of 14 amino acids. CDR1 and CDR2 (germline): SGHAT, FQDESV (reference sequence). CDR3 nucleotide sequence: TGTGCCAGCAGCTTAGCGGCAGGGGACACTGAAGTTTTCTTT. Its translation is CASSLAAGDTEVFF.

The chain joins TRBV6-1 to TRBJ2-4, with 10 bases identical to TRBD1. Germline CDR1 is MNHNS and CDR2 is SASEGT. The CDR3 totals 16 residues. V shed 7 bases, J shed 0 bases, and the junction held 6 bases outside the gene matches. CDR3 in amino acids: CASNGQGVLAKNIQYF. The CDR3 DNA is TGTGCCAGCAACGGACAGGGGGTACTAGCCAAAAACATTCAGTACTTC.

This clonotype has a handful of counts. V usage is TRBV5-4 and J usage is TRBJ1-1; D remains ambiguous. This CDR3 has 13 amino acids. Between the trimmed V and J ends, which lost 1 base and 4 bases, there was a span of 8 bases. The germline gives CDR1 SGHNT, CDR2 YYREEE (reference sequence). CDR3 residues: CASSLIVGTEAFF. The CDR3 nucleotides are TGTGCCAGCAGCTTGATTGTGGGCACTGAAGCTTTCTTT.

The chain combines TRBV10-3 with TRBJ1-2, with 8 positions matching TRBD1. CDR1 is ENHRY and CDR2 is SYGVKD in the germline V gene. The V and J ends lost 2 bases and 6 bases, in that order; junction bases with no gene match: 8. The CDR3 is made up of 15 amino acids. CDR3 nucleotide sequence: TGTGCCATCAGTGAGAGGTCAGGGGGCGCTGATGGCTACACCTTC. Residues: CAISERSGGADGYTF.

This clonotype was counted a few times. The rearrangement uses TRBV7-9 and TRBJ1-1; D remains unclear. Trimming pared 1 base from V and 6 bases from J, leaving 6 bases between. The germline V gene encodes CDR1 SEHNR and CDR2 FQNEAQ (reference sequence). CDR3 size: 12 residues. The CDR3 loop reads CASSLEVAEAFF. DNA for the CDR3: TGTGCCAGCAGCTTAGAGGTTGCTGAAGCTTTCTTT.

V usage is TRBV3-1 and J usage is TRBJ1-1, with 7 positions matching TRBD1. Germline trimming cut 1 base from V and 2 bases from J; bases unmatched to any gene: 7. Germline V gives CDR1 LGHDT, CDR2 YNNKEL (reference sequence). This CDR3 is built from 16 residues. CDR3 DNA: TGTGCCAGCAGCCAAGGACAGGGAAGGGTAAACACTGAAGCTTTCTTT. Translating it yields CASSQGQGRVNTEAFF.

This clonotype was seen a few times. The J gene is TRBJ1-5, the V gene TRBV20-1; D ambiguous. The V gene's germline CDR1 is DFQATT and CDR2 SNEGSKA (reference sequence). The CDR3 extends over 9 amino acids. Trimming stripped 6 bases from V and 11 bases from J, with 8 bases between. The CDR3 DNA reads as TGCAGTGCCCCGGACTCCCAGCATTTT. It is translated as CSAPDSQHF.

In this sample, this clonotype turned up many times. This CDR3 is CASSSLALGTGFQETQYF. The DNA for the CDR3 is TGTGCCAGCAGCTCCCTAGCCCTTGGGACAGGCTTCCAAGAGACCCAGTACTTC. J is TRBJ2-5 and V is TRBV7-6, with 8 positions matching TRBD1. The CDR3 spans 18 residues. From germline, CDR1 is SGHVS and CDR2 FNYEAQ. Losses at the gene ends were 4 bases for V and 1 base for J; bases not matched to a gene: 14.

This clonotype was observed a few times. The chain recombines TRBV7-9 with TRBJ1-4, with D possibly TRBD1 on 5 matching bases. Germline loops: CDR1 SEHNR, CDR2 FQNEAQ (reference sequence). With 6 bases removed from V and 6 bases from J, the gap between germline ends came to 14 bases. The CDR3 is made up of 14 amino acids. The CDR3 region is CASRAGLGDEKLFF. CDR3 bases: TGTGCCAGCAGGGCAGGGTTGGGCGATGAAAAACTGTTTTTT.

This clonotype has more than one count but fewer than ten. The chain carries TRBV11-1 and TRBJ2-7, with 7 bases that match TRBD1. Germline loops: CDR1 SGHAT, CDR2 FQDESV (reference sequence). The trim removed 5 bases at V and 3 bases at J, leaving 10 bases unmatched. The CDR3 is 15 amino acids. The CDR3 reads CASSTFTGASYEQYF. As DNA, the CDR3 is TGTGCCAGCAGCACCTTTACAGGGGCGAGCTACGAGCAGTACTTC.

This clonotype was observed many times. V gene TRBV20-1 combines with J gene TRBJ2-2; 8 nucleotides align to TRBD1. CDR3 length: 13 residues. J was trimmed by 7 bases and V by 5 bases; bases with no gene match: 6. Germline V gene data show CDR1 as DFQATT and CDR2 as SNEGSKA (reference sequence). The CDR3 here is CSAQTGAIGELFF. For the CDR3, the DNA is TGCAGTGCTCAGACAGGGGCCATCGGGGAGCTGTTTTTT.

V gene TRBV28 combines with J gene TRBJ1-1; TRBD1 agrees at 8 bases. Germline CDR1 MDHEN, CDR2 SYDVKM. Trimming cost V 2 bases and J 7 bases; bases outside gene matches: 3. The CDR3 is made up of 13 amino acids. CDR3 sequence (DNA): TGTGCCAGCAGTTTACCCGGACAGGGTGAAGCTTTCTTT. It translates to CASSLPGQGEAFF.

The chain links TRBV6-6 to TRBJ1-6, with 8 bases matching TRBD1. V lost 4 bases and J lost 7; bases outside the gene matches: 6. The germline V gene has CDR1 MNHNY and CDR2 SVGAGI (reference sequence). This CDR3 is built from 15 residues. The CDR3 DNA reads as TGTGCCAGCAGTTCCTCTCGGACAGGGAATTCACCCCTCCACTTT. Amino acids: CASSSSRTGNSPLHF.